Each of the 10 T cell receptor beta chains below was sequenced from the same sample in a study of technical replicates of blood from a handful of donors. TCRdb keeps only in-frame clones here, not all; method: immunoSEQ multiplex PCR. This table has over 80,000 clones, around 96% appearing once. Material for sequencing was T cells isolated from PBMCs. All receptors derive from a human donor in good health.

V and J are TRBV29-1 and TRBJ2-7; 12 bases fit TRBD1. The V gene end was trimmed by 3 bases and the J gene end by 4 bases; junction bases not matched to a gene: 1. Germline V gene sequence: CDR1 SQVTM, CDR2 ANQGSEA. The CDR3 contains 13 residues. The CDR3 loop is CSVEGQGAYEQYF. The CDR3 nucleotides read TGCAGCGTTGAGGGACAGGGGGCGTACGAGCAGTACTTC.

The CDR3 nucleotides are TGTGCCATCAGTGGAGATTGGACGCAGTATTTT. This encodes CAISGDWTQYF. This chain uses TRBV10-3 with TRBJ2-3; D is unresolved. The CDR3 extends over 11 amino acids. Germline CDR1 reads ENHRY; CDR2 reads SYGVKD. The V and J ends lost 4 bases and 9 bases respectively, with 8 bases between them.

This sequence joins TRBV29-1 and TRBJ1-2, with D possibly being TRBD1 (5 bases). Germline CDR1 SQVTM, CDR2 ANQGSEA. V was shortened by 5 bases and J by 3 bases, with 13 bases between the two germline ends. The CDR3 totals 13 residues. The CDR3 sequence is CSVRQYFDYGYTF. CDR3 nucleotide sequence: TGCAGCGTTAGACAGTACTTCGACTATGGCTACACCTTC.

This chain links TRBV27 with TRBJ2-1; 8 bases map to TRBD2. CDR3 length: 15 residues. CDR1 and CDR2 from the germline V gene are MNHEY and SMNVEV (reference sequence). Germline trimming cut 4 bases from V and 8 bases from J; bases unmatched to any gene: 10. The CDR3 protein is CASSSLSSGNDEQFF. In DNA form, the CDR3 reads TGTGCCAGCAGTTCCCTTAGTAGCGGGAATGATGAGCAGTTCTTC.

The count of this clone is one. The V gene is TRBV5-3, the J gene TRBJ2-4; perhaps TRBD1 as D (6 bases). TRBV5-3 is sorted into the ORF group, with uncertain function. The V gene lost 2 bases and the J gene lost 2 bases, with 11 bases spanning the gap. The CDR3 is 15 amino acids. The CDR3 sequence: CARSFSRGTKNIQYF. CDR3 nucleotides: TGTGCCAGAAGCTTCTCAAGGGGGACCAAAAACATTCAGTACTTC.

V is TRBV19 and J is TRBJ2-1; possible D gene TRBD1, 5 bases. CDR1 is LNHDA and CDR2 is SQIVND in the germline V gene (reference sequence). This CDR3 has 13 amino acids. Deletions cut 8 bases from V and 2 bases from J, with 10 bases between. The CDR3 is CASSGIPYNEQFF. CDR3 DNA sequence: TGTGCCAGTTCAGGGATTCCCTACAATGAGCAGTTCTTC.

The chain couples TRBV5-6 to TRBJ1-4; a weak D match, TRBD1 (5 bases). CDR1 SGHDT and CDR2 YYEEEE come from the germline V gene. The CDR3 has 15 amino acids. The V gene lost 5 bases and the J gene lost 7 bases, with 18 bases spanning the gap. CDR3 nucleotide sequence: TGTGCCAGCAGTCTACGCCGTTTGGGGGGTGAAAAACTGTTTTTT. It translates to CASSLRRLGGEKLFF.

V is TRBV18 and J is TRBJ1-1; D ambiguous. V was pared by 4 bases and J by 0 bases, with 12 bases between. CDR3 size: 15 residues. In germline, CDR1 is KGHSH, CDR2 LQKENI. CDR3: CASSQYNAMNTEAFF. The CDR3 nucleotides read TGTGCCAGCTCACAATACAACGCCATGAACACTGAAGCTTTCTTT.

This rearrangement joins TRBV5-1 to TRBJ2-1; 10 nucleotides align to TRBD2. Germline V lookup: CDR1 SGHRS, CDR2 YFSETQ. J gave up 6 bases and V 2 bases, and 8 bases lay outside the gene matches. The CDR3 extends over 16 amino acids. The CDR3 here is CASSFASGRGANEQFF. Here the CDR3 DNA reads TGCGCCAGCAGCTTTGCTAGCGGGAGAGGGGCCAATGAGCAGTTCTTC.

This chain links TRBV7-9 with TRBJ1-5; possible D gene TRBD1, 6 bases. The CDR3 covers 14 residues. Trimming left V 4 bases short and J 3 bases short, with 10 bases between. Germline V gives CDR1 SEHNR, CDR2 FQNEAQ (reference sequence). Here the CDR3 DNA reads TGTGCCAGCAGCTCAACAGGGAACAATCAGCCCCAGCATTTT. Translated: CASSSTGNNQPQHF.